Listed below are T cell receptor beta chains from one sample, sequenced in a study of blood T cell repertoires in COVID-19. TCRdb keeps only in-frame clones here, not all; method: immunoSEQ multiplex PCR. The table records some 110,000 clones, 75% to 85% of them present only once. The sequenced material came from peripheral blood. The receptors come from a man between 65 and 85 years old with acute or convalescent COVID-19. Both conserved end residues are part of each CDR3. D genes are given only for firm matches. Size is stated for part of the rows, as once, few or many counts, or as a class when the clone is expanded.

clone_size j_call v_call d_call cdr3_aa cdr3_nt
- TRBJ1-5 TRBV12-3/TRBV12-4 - CASSSYSNQPQHF TGTGCCAGCAGTTCGTATAGCAATCAGCCCCAGCATTTT
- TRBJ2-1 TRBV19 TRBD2 CASSTSGKSSYNEQFF TGTGCCAGTAGTACTAGCGGGAAAAGCTCCTACAATGAGCAGTTCTTC
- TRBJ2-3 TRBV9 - CASSVDYRETDTQYF TGTGCCAGCAGCGTAGATTACAGGGAGACAGATACGCAGTATTTT
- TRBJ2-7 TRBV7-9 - CASSPNRNEQYF TGTGCCAGCAGCCCTAACAGGAACGAGCAGTACTTC
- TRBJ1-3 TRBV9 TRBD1 CASSPRDSPGNTIYF TGTGCCAGCAGCCCCCGGGACAGTCCGGGGAACACCATATATTTT
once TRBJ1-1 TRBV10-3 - CATKGQFLAFF TGTGCCACCAAAGGACAGTTTCTGGCTTTCTTT
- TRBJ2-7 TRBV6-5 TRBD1 CASSYSTGVPYEQYF TGTGCCAGCAGTTACTCGACAGGGGTCCCTTACGAGCAGTACTTC
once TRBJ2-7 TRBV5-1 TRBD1 CASSSGQGGGEQYF TGCGCCAGCAGCTCGGGACAGGGGGGAGGGGAGCAGTACTTC
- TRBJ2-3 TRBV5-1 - CASNRDIGRDTQYF TGCGCCAGCAACCGGGACATCGGGAGGGATACGCAGTATTTT
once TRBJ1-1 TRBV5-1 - CASSLANTEAFF TGCGCCAGCAGCTTGGCTAACACTGAAGCTTTCTTT
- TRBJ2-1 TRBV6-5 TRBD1 CASSYRTGFDEQFF TGTGCCAGCAGTTACCGGACAGGGTTTGATGAGCAGTTCTTC
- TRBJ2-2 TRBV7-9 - CASSVTGTGELFF TGTGCCAGCAGTGTAACGGGGACCGGGGAGCTGTTTTTT
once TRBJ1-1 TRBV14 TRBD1 CASSRTRTGGMNTEAFF TGTGCCAGCAGCCGAACTAGGACAGGGGGCATGAACACTGAAGCTTTCTTT
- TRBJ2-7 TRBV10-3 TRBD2 CASARGTSGTYEQYF TGTGCCAGCGCGCGCGGGACTAGCGGAACCTACGAGCAGTACTTC
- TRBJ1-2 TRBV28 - CASSPRYYYGYTF TGTGCCAGCAGTCCTCGCTACTACTATGGCTACACCTTC
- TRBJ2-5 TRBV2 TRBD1 CASRRTGGNQETQYF TGTGCCAGCCGCAGGACAGGGGGAAACCAAGAGACCCAGTACTTC
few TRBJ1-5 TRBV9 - CASSVGVAGFQPQHF TGTGCCAGCAGCGTAGGGGTCGCGGGCTTTCAGCCCCAGCATTTT
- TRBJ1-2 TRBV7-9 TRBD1 CASSLTGGKDGYTF TGTGCCAGCAGCCTGACAGGGGGCAAGGATGGCTACACCTTC
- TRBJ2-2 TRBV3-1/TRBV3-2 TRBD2 CASSRRGGVAGSGELFF TGTGCCAGCAGCCGAAGAGGGGGAGTAGCGGGATCCGGGGAGCTGTTTTTT
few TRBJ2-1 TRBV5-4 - CASSFTLDSSSYNEQFF TGTGCCAGCAGCTTCACCCTGGACAGCAGCTCCTACAATGAGCAGTTCTTC
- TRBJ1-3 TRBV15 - CATSRDNRQEDTIYF TGTGCCACCAGCAGAGATAACCGCCAAGAGGACACCATATATTTT
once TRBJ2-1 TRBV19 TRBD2 CASSIDNPSGSSYNEQFF TGTGCCAGTAGTATAGATAATCCTAGCGGGAGCTCCTACAATGAGCAGTTCTTC
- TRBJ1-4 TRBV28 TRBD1 CASSSQDRFNEKLFF TGTGCCAGCAGCTCCCAGGACAGGTTTAATGAAAAACTGTTTTTT
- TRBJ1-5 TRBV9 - CASSVEAGNQPQHF TGTGCCAGCAGCGTAGAGGCCGGGAATCAGCCCCAGCATTTT
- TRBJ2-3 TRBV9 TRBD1 CASSLRGQGEQYF TGTGCCAGCAGCCTTCGGGGACAGGGAGAGCAGTATTTT
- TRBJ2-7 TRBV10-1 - CASSEDTASIYEQYF TGCGCCAGCAGTGAGGACACCGCGTCCATCTACGAGCAGTACTTC
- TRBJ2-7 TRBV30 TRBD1 CAWSVKDRGTYEQYF TGTGCCTGGAGTGTAAAGGACAGGGGGACCTACGAGCAGTACTTC
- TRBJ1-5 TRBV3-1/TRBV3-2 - CASSQDTGMNQPQHF TGTGCCAGCAGCCAAGATACAGGGATGAATCAGCCCCAGCATTTT
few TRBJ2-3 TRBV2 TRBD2 CASSAGGLTDTQYF TGTGCCAGTTCAGCGGGGGGGCTGACAGATACGCAGTATTTT
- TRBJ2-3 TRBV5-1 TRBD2 CASSSTKNLAGADTQYF TGCGCCAGCAGTTCCACCAAAAACCTAGCGGGGGCAGATACGCAGTATTTT
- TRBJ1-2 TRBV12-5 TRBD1 CASGLVVEAGGNNGYTF TGTGCTAGTGGTTTGGTAGTAGAGGCAGGGGGCAATAATGGCTACACCTTC
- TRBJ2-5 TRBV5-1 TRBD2 CASSFAAGRSETQYF TGCGCCAGCAGCTTTGCAGCGGGGCGGTCGGAGACCCAGTACTTC
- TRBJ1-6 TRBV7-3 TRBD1 CASSSTGQGFNSPLHF TGTGCCAGCAGCTCTACCGGACAGGGTTTTAATTCACCCCTCCACTTT
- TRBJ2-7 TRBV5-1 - CASSAGQTLYEQYF TGCGCCAGCAGCGCAGGACAGACACTCTACGAGCAGTACTTC
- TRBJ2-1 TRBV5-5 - CASSPTGSYNEQFF TGTGCCAGCAGCCCGACAGGCTCCTACAATGAGCAGTTCTTC
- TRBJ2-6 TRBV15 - CATSRDPRGSPPGANVLTF TGTGCCACCAGCAGAGACCCTCGGGGTTCCCCCCCTGGGGCCAACGTCCTGACTTTC
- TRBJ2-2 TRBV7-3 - CASSPQSRITGELFF TGTGCCAGCAGCCCGCAATCGAGGATAACCGGGGAGCTGTTTTTT
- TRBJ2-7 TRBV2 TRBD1 CASRATGVREQYF TGTGCCAGCAGAGCCACAGGGGTTCGGGAGCAGTACTTC
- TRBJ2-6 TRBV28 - CASSLIGGLAFSGANVLTF TGTGCCAGCAGTTTAATTGGTGGCCTCGCTTTCTCTGGGGCCAACGTCCTGACTTTC
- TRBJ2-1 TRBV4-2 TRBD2 CASSQELAGYNEQFF TGTGCCAGCAGCCAAGAACTAGCGGGGTACAATGAGCAGTTCTTC
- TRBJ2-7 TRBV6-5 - CASILTYEQYF TGTGCCAGCATACTCACCTACGAGCAGTACTTC
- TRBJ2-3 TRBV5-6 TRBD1 CASSFRLEDRVTDTQYF TGTGCCAGCAGCTTCCGGCTCGAGGACAGGGTGACAGATACGCAGTATTTT
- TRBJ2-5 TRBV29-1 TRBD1 CSVEARQGETQYF TGCAGCGTTGAAGCTAGACAGGGGGAGACCCAGTACTTC
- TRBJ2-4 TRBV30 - CAWGQKNIQYF TGTGCCTGGGGTCAGAAAAACATTCAGTACTTC
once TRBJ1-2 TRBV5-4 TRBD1 CASSIIGTESGYTF TGTGCCAGCAGTATAATCGGGACAGAAAGCGGCTACACCTTC
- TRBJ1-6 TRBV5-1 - CASTGLVNSPLHF TGCGCCAGCACAGGGTTGGTGAATTCACCCCTCCACTTT
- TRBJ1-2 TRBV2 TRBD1 CASSVLGQGTSGYTF TGTGCCAGCAGCGTTCTGGGACAGGGGACCTCTGGCTACACCTTC
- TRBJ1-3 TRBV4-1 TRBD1 CASSHPARDSSGNTIYF TGCGCCAGCAGCCACCCAGCCCGGGACAGCTCTGGAAACACCATATATTTT
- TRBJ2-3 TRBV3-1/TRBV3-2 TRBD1 CASSRRQGSGFGTDTQYF TGTGCCAGCAGCCGGAGACAGGGCAGTGGATTTGGCACAGATACGCAGTATTTT
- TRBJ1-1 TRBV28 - CASSPASGNTEAFF TGTGCCAGCAGTCCAGCCTCAGGGAACACTGAAGCTTTCTTT
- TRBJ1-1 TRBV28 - CATQTGIGTEAFF TGTGCCACCCAAACAGGGATTGGCACTGAAGCTTTCTTT
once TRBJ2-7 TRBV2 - CASSETIKAGQYF TGTGCCAGCAGTGAAACGATAAAAGCAGGGCAGTACTTC
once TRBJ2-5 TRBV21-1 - CASSKVGARETQYF TGTGCCAGCAGCAAAGTGGGCGCTCGGGAGACCCAGTACTTC
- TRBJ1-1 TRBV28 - CASSLASSRTEAFF TGTGCCAGCAGTTTAGCGTCGTCGAGGACTGAAGCTTTCTTT
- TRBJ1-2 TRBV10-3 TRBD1 CAISEVAGGYGYTF TGTGCCATCAGTGAGGTTGCAGGGGGATATGGCTACACCTTC
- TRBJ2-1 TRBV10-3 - CAISEFGSANEQFF TGTGCCATCAGTGAGTTCGGGAGTGCGAATGAGCAGTTCTTC
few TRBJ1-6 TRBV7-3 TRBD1 CASSVAGGAESPLHF TGTGCCAGCAGCGTAGCAGGGGGCGCGGAGTCACCCCTCCACTTT
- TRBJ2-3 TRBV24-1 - CATSGSGFTDTQYF TGTGCCACCAGTGGGTCAGGGTTCACAGATACGCAGTATTTT
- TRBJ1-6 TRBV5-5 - CASSLFYQGNSPLHF TGTGCCAGCAGCTTGTTTTATCAGGGGAATTCACCCCTCCACTTT
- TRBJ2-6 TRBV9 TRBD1 CASSVDPTRTGGSGANVLTF TGTGCCAGCAGCGTAGATCCCACTAGGACAGGGGGCTCTGGGGCCAACGTCCTGACTTTC